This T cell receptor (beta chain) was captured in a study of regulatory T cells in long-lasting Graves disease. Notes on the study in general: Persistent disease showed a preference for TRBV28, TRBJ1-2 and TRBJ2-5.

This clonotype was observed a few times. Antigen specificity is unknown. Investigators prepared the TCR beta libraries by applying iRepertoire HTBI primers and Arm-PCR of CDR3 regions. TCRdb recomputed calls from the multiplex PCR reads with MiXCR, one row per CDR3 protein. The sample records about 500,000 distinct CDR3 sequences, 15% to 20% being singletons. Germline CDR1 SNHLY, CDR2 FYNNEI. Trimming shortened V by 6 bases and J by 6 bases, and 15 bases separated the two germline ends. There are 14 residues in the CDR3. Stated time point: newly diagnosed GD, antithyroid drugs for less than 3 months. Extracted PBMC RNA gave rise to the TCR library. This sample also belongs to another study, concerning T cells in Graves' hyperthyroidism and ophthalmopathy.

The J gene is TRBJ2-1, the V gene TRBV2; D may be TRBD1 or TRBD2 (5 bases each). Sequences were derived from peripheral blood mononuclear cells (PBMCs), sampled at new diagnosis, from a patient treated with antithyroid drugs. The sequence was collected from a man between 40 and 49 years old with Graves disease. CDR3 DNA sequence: TGTGCCAGCAGCCCTCATCGGGGCTTCAATGAGCAGTTCTTC. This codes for CASSPHRGFNEQFF.